This T cell receptor beta chain derives from a study of shared clonotypes between healthy human individuals. General study results and limits: What naive subsets generally showed was a larger estimated richness than memory subsets showed. Shared clonotypes across all four donors exceeded non-shared ones in generation probability.

As for this clone: Its antigen is currently unknown.

Assay used: immunoSEQ multiplex PCR; TCRdb lists only in-frame clones, some missing. In the table there are about 2 million clones, about 95% of which are singletons. This CDR3 comprises 14 residues. J is TRBJ1-4 and V is TRBV21-1; the table's TRBD1 call for D was not verified on the DNA. TRBV21-1 is a documented pseudogene. Sequenced sample: naive CD4+ T cells sorted from blood. The subset denotes: CD45RA+ positively selected. The TCR was taken from a man aged 18 to 35 in good health. The CDR3 loop reads CASRDRVLVQKLFF. CDR3 sequence (DNA): TGTGCCAGCAGGGACAGGGTATTGGTGCAAAAACTGTTTTTT.